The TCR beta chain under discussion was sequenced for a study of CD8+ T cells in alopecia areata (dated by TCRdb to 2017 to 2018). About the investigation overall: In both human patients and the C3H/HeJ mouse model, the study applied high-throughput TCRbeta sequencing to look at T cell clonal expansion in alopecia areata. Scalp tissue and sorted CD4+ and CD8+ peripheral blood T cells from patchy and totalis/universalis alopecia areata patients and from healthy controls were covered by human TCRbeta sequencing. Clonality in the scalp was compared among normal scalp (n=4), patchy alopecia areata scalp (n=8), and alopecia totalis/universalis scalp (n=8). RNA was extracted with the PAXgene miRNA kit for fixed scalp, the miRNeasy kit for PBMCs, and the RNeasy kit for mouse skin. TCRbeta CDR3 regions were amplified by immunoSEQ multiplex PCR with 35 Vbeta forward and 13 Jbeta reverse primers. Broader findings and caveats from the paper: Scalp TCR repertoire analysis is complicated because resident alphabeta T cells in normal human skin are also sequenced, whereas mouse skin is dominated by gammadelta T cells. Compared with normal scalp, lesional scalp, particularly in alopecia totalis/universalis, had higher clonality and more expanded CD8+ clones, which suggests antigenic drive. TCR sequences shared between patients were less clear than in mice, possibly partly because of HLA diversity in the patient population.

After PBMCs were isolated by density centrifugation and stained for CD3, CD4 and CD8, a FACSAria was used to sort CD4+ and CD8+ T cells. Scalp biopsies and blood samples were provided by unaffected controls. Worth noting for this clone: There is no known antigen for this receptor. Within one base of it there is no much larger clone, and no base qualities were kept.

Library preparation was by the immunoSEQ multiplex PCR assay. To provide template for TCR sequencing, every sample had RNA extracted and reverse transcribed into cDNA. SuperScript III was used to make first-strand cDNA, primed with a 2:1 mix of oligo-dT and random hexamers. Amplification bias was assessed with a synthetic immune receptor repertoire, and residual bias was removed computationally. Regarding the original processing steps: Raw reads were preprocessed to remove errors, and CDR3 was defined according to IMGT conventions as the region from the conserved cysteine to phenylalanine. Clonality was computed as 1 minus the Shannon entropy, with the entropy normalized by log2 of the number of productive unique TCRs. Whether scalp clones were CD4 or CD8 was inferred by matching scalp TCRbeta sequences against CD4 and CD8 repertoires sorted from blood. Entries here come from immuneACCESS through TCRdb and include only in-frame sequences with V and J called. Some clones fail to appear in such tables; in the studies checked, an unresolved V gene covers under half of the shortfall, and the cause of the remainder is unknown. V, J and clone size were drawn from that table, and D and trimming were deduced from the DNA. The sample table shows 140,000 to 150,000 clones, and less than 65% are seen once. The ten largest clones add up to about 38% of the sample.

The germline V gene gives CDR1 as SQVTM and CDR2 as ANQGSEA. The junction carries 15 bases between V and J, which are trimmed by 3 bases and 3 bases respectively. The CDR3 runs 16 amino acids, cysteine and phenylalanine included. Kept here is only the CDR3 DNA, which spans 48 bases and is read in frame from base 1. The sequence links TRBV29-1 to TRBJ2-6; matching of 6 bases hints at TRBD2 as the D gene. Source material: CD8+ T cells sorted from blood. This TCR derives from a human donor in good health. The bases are TGCAGCGTTGATCTAGTCCTCGGGAGTGGGGCCAACGTCCTGACTTTC. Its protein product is CSVDLVLGSGANVLTF.